One and the same sample provided the 4 T cell receptor beta chains below, sequenced in a study of blood T cell repertoires in COVID-19. TCRdb's copy holds only in-frame clones and misses some; the assay was immunoSEQ multiplex PCR. The sample has 250,000 to 400,000 clones; approximately 88% are singletons. The source material was PBMCs or T cells enriched from blood (not recorded which). Receptors originate from a man between 60 and 75 years old who had recovered from COVID-19.

The chain couples TRBV9 to TRBJ2-3; the D is unclear. CDR3 size: 16 residues. The germline CDR1 and CDR2 sequences are SGDLS and YYNGEE. Trimming removed 3 bases from V and 0 bases from J, with 14 bases in between. DNA for the CDR3: TGTGCCAGCAGCGCTAGAATGAGGCCTAGCACAGATACGCAGTATTTT. It specifies CASSARMRPSTDTQYF. Drawing the rest from reference TRBV9 and TRBJ2-3, the complete variable domain is DSGVTQTPKHLITATGQRVTLRCSPRSGDLSVYWYQQSLDQGLQFLIQYYNGEERAKGNILERFSAQQFPDLHSELNLSSLELGDSALYFCASSARMRPSTDTQYFGPGTRLTVL.

This chain joins TRBV24-1 and TRBJ2-2, with 14 bases aligning to TRBD2. The CDR3 is 16 residues long. The V gene end was trimmed by 10 bases and the J gene end by 7 bases; junction bases not matched to a gene: 10. Per germline, CDR1 KGHDR and CDR2 SFDVKD. The CDR3 reads CATTSGRALVIGELFF. The CDR3 DNA sequence: TGTGCCACGACTAGCGGGAGGGCCTTAGTGATCGGGGAGCTGTTTTTT.

This clone was counted a few times. This chain connects TRBV27 to TRBJ2-7, with TRBD1 identical over 7 bases. V was clipped by 5 bases and J by 6 bases; unmatched bases: 10. Germline V lookup: CDR1 MNHEY, CDR2 SMNVEV (reference sequence). The CDR3 runs to 14 residues. CDR3 nucleotide sequence: TGTGCCAGCAGTGACGACAGGGCAGGGTCCGAGCAGTACTTC. Protein sequence: CASSDDRAGSEQYF.

The CDR3 loop is CTSSQGRRARPQETQYF. CDR3 coding DNA: TGCACCAGCAGCCAAGGGCGCAGGGCCCGACCACAAGAGACCCAGTACTTC. The chain couples TRBV1 to TRBJ2-5; the table names TRBD1, a call not compared with the DNA. TRBV1 is assigned pseudogene status. The CDR3 sequence is 17 residues long.